This T cell receptor (beta chain) was sequenced for a study of blood T cell repertoires in COVID-19. This CDR3 region has 15 residues. Germline lookup yields CDR1 SGHRS and CDR2 YFSETQ. V lost 1 base and J lost 4, with 11 bases in between. Clones were read by immunoSEQ multiplex PCR, and TCRdb kept only the in-frame ones, dropping some. The sample shows more than 200,000 clones, around 86% of them seen only once. The receptor comes from an older woman with COVID-19, enrolled during active disease. Source material: peripheral blood. The J gene is TRBJ2-2, the V gene TRBV5-1; unclear D gene. The CDR3: CASSLSRPSTGELFF. The CDR3 DNA reads TGCGCCAGCAGCTTGTCCAGGCCGAGCACCGGGGAGCTGTTTTTT.